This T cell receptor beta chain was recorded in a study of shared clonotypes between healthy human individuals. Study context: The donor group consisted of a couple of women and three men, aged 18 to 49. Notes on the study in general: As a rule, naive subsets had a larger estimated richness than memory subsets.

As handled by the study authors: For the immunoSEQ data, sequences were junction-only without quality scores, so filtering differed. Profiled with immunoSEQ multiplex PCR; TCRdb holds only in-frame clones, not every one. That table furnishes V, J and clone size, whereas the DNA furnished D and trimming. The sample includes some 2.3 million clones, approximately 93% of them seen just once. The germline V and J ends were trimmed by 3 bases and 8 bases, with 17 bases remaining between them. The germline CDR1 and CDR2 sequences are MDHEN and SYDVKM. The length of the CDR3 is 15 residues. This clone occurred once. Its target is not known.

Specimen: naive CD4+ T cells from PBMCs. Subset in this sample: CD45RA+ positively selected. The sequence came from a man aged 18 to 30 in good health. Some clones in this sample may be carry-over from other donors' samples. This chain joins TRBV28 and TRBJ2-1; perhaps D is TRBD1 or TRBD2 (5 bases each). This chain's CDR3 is CASSLRGNVGDEQFF. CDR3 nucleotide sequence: TGTGCCAGCAGTTTGAGGGGTAACGTTGGGGATGAGCAGTTCTTC.